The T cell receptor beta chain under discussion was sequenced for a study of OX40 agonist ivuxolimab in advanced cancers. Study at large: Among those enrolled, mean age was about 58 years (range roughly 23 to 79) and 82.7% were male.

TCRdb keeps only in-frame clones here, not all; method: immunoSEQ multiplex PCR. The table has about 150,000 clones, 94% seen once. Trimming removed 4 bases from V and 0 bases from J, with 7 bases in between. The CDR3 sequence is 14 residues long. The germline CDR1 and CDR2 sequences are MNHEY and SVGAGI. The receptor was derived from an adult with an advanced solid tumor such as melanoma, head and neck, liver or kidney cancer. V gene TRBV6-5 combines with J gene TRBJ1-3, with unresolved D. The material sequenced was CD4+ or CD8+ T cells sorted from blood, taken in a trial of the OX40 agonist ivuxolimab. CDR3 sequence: CASSLSASGNTIYF. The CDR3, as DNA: TGTGCCAGCAGTTTGTCCGCCTCTGGAAACACCATATATTTT.